This T cell receptor beta chain was identified during a study of shared clonotypes between healthy human individuals. Naive CD8 cells were CD45RO-negative, positively selected for CCR7, excluding terminally differentiated effector memory CD45RA+ cells. V was cut by 2 bases and J by 5 bases, with 6 bases left in between. From germline, CDR1 is MDHEN and CDR2 SYDVKM. The CDR3 extends over 12 amino acids. Assay: immunoSEQ multiplex PCR; the TCRdb copy retains only in-frame clones and omits some. The sample has roughly 590,000 clones, about 95% seen once. This clone has only a few counts. The TCR originated in a woman aged 25 to 39 in good health. This chain uses TRBV28 with TRBJ1-1, with no clear D. Material: naive CD8+ T cells sorted from blood. The CDR3 bases are TGTGCCAGCAGTTTACGGTCTACTGAAGCTTTCTTT. Translating gives CASSLRSTEAFF.